These 3 T cell receptor beta chains were all obtained from the same sample, sequenced in a study of blood T cell repertoires in COVID-19. Some clones are missing from TCRdb's copy, which holds only in-frame ones; the method was immunoSEQ multiplex PCR. This table has about 440,000 clones, about nine tenths appearing once. What was sequenced was peripheral blood. These receptors were taken from a woman aged 50 to 60 with COVID-19, enrolled during active disease.

This clone was recorded a few times. This rearrangement joins TRBV10-3 to TRBJ1-3; D remains ambiguous. CDR3 length: 14 residues. V was cut by 6 bases and J by 0 bases, with 9 bases left in between. Germline loops: CDR1 ENHRY, CDR2 SYGVKD. CDR3 amino acids: CAIREGSSGNTIYF. CDR3 DNA: TGTGCCATCAGGGAAGGGAGCTCTGGAAACACCATATATTTT.

The rearrangement links TRBV3-1 (or the pseudogene TRBV3-2) to TRBJ1-2; D is ambiguous. This CDR3 has 13 residues. Germline CDR1 LGHDT, CDR2 YNNKEL (reference sequence). V lost 1 base, J lost 6 bases, and 9 bases lay in between. This CDR3 is CASSQVSGNGYTF. CDR3 nucleotides: TGTGCCAGCAGCCAAGTATCCGGGAATGGCTACACCTTC.

V is TRBV30 and J is TRBJ1-2; 8 bases map to TRBD1. The V gene end was trimmed by 8 bases and the J gene end by 0 bases; junction bases not matched to a gene: 11. This CDR3 is 15 amino acids long. Germline CDR1 is GTSNPN and CDR2 is SVGIG (reference sequence). The CDR3 nucleotides read TGTGCCGGGCAAACTGACAGGGGATCTAACTATGGCTACACCTTC. It yields the protein CAGQTDRGSNYGYTF.